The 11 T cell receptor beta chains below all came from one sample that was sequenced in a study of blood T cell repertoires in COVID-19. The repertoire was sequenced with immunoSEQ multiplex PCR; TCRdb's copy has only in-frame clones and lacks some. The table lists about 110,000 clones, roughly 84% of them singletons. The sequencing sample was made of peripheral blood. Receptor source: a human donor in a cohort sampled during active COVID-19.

This CDR3 reads CASSFGAGGNEQFF. Written as DNA, the CDR3 is TGTGCCAGCAGTTTTGGTGCGGGAGGCAATGAGCAGTTCTTC. The V and J genes are TRBV27 and TRBJ2-1; TRBD2 matches 8 bases. V gave up 3 bases and J gave up 6 bases; unmatched junction bases: 4. Germline V gives CDR1 MNHEY, CDR2 SMNVEV (reference sequence). This CDR3 spans 14 amino acids.

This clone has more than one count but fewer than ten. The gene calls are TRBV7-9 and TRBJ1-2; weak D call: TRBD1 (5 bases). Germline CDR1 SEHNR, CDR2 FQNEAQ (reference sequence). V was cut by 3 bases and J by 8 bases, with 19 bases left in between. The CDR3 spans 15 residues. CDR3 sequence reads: CASSLGQGAKEGYTF. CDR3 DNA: TGTGCCAGCAGCTTGGGGCAGGGCGCAAAAGAGGGCTACACCTTC.

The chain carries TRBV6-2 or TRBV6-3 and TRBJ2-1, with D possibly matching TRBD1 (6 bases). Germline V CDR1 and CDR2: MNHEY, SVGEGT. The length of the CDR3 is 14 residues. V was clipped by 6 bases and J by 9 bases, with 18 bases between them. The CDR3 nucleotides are TGTGCCAGCAGCCCTATGAGGACAGTGACTGAGCAGTTCTTC. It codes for CASSPMRTVTEQFF.

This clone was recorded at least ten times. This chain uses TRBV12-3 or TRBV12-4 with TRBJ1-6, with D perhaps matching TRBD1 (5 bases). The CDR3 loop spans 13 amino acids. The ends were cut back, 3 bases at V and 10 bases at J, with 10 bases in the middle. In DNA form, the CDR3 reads TGTGCCAGCAGTTTTGACAGATCCTCACCCCTCCACTTT. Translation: CASSFDRSSPLHF.

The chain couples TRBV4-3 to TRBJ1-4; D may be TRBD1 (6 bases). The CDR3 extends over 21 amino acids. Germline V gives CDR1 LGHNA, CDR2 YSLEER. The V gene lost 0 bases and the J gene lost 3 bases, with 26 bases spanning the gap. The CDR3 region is CASSQDLLSVGGQAANEKLFF. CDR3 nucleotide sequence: TGCGCCAGCAGCCAAGATCTACTGTCCGTGGGGGGGCAAGCGGCTAATGAAAAACTGTTTTTT.

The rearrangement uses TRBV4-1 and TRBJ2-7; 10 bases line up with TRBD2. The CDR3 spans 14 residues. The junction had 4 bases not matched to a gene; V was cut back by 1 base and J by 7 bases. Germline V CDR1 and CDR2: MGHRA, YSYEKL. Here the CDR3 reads CASSQAGTSVEQYF. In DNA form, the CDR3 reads TGCGCCAGCAGCCAAGCGGGGACTAGCGTTGAGCAGTACTTC.

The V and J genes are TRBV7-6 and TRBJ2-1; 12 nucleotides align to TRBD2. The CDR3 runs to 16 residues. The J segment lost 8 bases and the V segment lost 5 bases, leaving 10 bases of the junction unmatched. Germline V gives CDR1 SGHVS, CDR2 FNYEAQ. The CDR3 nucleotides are TGTGCCAGCAGCCTCCAGACTAGCGGGAGTGGTGATGAGCAGTTCTTC. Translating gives CASSLQTSGSGDEQFF.

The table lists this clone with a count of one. CDR3 sequence: CAWALGDRVNV. CDR3 coding DNA: TGTGCCTGGGCTCTTGGAGACAGGGTGAACGTC. This chain connects TRBV30 to TRBJ2-7, with 7 bases identical to TRBD1. Germline CDR1 GTSNPN, CDR2 SVGIG (reference sequence). The CDR3 contains 11 residues.

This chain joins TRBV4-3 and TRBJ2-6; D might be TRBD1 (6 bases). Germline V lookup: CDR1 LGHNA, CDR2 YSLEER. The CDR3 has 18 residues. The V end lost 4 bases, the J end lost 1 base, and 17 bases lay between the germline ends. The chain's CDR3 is CASSPTHFTGSGANVLTF. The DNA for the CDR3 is TGCGCCAGCAGCCCGACCCACTTTACAGGGTCTGGGGCCAACGTCCTGACTTTC.

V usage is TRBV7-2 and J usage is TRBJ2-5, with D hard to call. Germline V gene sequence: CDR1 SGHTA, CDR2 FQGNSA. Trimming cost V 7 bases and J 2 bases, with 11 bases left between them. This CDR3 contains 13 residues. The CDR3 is CASTLLGQETQYF. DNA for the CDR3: TGTGCCAGCACCCTCCTCGGGCAAGAGACCCAGTACTTC.

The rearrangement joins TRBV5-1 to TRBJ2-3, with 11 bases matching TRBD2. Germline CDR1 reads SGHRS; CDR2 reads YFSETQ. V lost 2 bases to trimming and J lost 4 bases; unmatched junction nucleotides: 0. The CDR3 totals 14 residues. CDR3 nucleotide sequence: TGCGCCAGCAGCTTACTAGCGGGAGCAGATACGCAGTATTTT. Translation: CASSLLAGADTQYF.